Listed below are T cell receptor beta chains from one sample, sequenced in a study of identical twins. TCRdb redid the calling of the 5' RACE reads with MiXCR, one entry per CDR3 protein. The sample shows 700,000 to 950,000 distinct CDR3 sequences, 9% to 15% of them seen only once. The same data also contributed to another study, on yellow fever vaccine responses in identical twins.

Material for sequencing was PBMCs. The receptor source for this set is a woman aged 18-29 years in good health. Both conserved end residues are trimmed from each CDR3. Fields, in order: J gene, CDR3 length, V gene, clone size, CDR3 protein. Some rows have no size entry. The others give once, few or many, or a class for an expanded clone.

>TRBJ2-1|14|TRBV19|NA
ASSIEGRVMNNEQF
>TRBJ2-7|12|TRBV12-3/TRBV12-4|few
ASSPGLVFYEQY
>TRBJ2-3|11|TRBV2|few
ASSGRWADTQY
>TRBJ2-5|12|TRBV3-1|few
ASSQPELIETQY
>TRBJ1-1|11|TRBV12-3/TRBV12-4|NA
ASSLRQVFEAF
>TRBJ1-1|14|TRBV5-1|NA
ASSLGPPPGNTEAF
>TRBJ1-2|12|TRBV7-2|NA
ASSSKPGPYGYT
>TRBJ2-2|14|TRBV14|NA
ASSQASYPNTGELF
>TRBJ2-5|12|TRBV9|NA
ASSVEASQETQY
>TRBJ2-7|13|TRBV7-8|NA
ASSSTSGQDYEQY
>TRBJ2-3|15|TRBV5-1|NA
ASSLRPSGSATDTQY
>TRBJ2-2|13|TRBV28|few
ASSLFVTSPGELF
>TRBJ2-5|12|TRBV5-1|many
ASRAWRIQETQY
>TRBJ2-7|13|TRBV12-3/TRBV12-4|NA
ASSLAGQGVGEQY
>TRBJ2-1|13|TRBV28|few
ASSDALSSYNEQF
>TRBJ1-6|13|TRBV28|many
ASTPSQLWNSPLH
>TRBJ2-2|11|TRBV24-1|NA
ATSDPGSGELF
>TRBJ2-1|10|TRBV7-3|NA
ASSLRGREQF
>TRBJ1-5|13|TRBV7-9|few
ASSLGTDPNQPQH
>TRBJ2-1|16|TRBV7-8|few
ASSLARSGSSSYNEQF
>TRBJ1-2|12|TRBV24-1|few
ATSDNRVNYGYT
>TRBJ1-2|11|TRBV29-1|NA
SVRLQGGPGYT
>TRBJ2-3|14|TRBV28|NA
ASSSPTSGFTDTQY
>TRBJ2-2|13|TRBV15|few
ATSRKDRDTGELF
>TRBJ1-1|12|TRBV15|NA
ATSRDLFNTEAF
>TRBJ2-1|16|TRBV12-5|NA
ASGFDPDRKHPPDEQF
>TRBJ1-6|12|TRBV7-6|many
ASSHNPGNSPLH
>TRBJ2-3|13|TRBV12-3/TRBV12-4|NA
ASSTRTSGGDTQY
>TRBJ2-1|14|TRBV19|NA
ASSIAGPLEVNEQF
>TRBJ1-2|11|TRBV6-1|few
ASSTGPGYGYT
>TRBJ2-7|12|TRBV4-1|NA
ASSDRQGSYEQY
>TRBJ2-3|14|TRBV18|NA
ASSPPRQGPGDTQY
>TRBJ2-5|12|TRBV2|many
ASSVGLAGETQY
>TRBJ2-3|13|TRBV20-1|few
SAREAGGPTDTQY
>TRBJ2-2|15|TRBV10-3|NA
AIMGRPRRRGTGELF
>TRBJ2-4|14|TRBV12-3/TRBV12-4|NA
ASSPLVGGPGMIQY
>TRBJ2-1|12|TRBV29-1|NA
SVVGQRSYNEQF
>TRBJ2-1|13|TRBV5-1|few
ASSLEGHSYNEQF
>TRBJ2-7|12|TRBV7-9|NA
ASSLSPGLNFWY
>TRBJ2-1|12|TRBV20-1|few
SALTSGLYNEQF
>TRBJ1-5|12|TRBV11-2|few
ASSLAGVNQPQH
>TRBJ2-2|13|TRBV12-3/TRBV12-4|many
ASSPGQGETGELF
>TRBJ2-1|14|TRBV11-3|NA
ASSGRSGGTWNEQF
>TRBJ2-7|10|TRBV6-6|NA
ASSSRPEEQY
>TRBJ1-1|13|TRBV10-3|NA
AISGLGMANTEAF